Presented here are 5 T cell receptor beta chains from one specimen sequenced in a study of blood T cell repertoires in COVID-19. TCRdb's copy holds only in-frame clones and misses some; the assay was immunoSEQ multiplex PCR. The table has approximately 480,000 clones, roughly 89% seen once. The sequenced sample consisted of peripheral blood. The receptors stem from a man between 18 and 35 years old with COVID-19, enrolled during active disease.

This clone has only a few counts. The chain links TRBV11-2 to TRBJ2-5, with 14 bases that match TRBD2. J lost 7 bases, V lost 5 bases, and 6 bases had no gene match. The CDR3 spans 15 residues. The V gene's germline CDR1 is SGHAT and CDR2 FQNNGV. The CDR3 DNA reads as TGTGCCAGCAGCAAGGGACTAGCGGGAGAGGGGACCCAGTACTTC. This sequence encodes CASSKGLAGEGTQYF. The full variable domain, its missing parts supplied by reference TRBV11-2 and TRBJ2-5, is EAGVAQSPRYKIIEKRQSVAFWCNPISGHATLYWYQQILGQGPKLLIQFQNNGVVDDSQLPKDRFSAERLKGVDSTLKIQPAKLEDSAVYLCASSKGLAGEGTQYFGPGTRLLVL.

The chain has TRBV7-6 and TRBJ2-5; 9 nucleotides match TRBD1. The germline V gene encodes CDR1 SGHVS and CDR2 FNYEAQ. The CDR3 is 14 amino acids. V shed 3 bases and J 1 base; nucleotides not matched to a gene: 0. The CDR3 DNA reads as TGTGCCAGCAGCTTGACAGGGGGCCAAGAGACCCAGTACTTC. It specifies CASSLTGGQETQYF.

The chain links TRBV4-1 to TRBJ2-3, with 8 bases that match TRBD1. The length of the CDR3 is 14 residues. V lost 4 bases to trimming and J lost 9 bases; unmatched junction nucleotides: 9. The germline gives CDR1 MGHRA, CDR2 YSYEKL. The chain's CDR3 is CASSPGTGGRTQYF. The CDR3 bases are TGCGCCAGCAGCCCAGGGACAGGTGGTCGAACGCAGTATTTT.

The rearrangement joins TRBV19 to TRBJ1-5, with D perhaps matching TRBD1 (6 bases). The CDR3 loop spans 14 amino acids. The germline V gene encodes CDR1 LNHDA and CDR2 SQIVND (reference sequence). The germline V and J ends were trimmed by 3 bases and 7 bases, with 13 bases remaining between them. CDR3 in DNA: TGTGCCAGTAGTATCGGACAGTCACGGCAGCCCCAGCATTTT. Protein: CASSIGQSRQPQHF.

The rearrangement uses TRBV24-1 and TRBJ2-1, with TRBD2 matching 10 bases. CDR1 and CDR2 (germline): KGHDR, SFDVKD. Losses at the gene ends were 0 bases for V and 3 bases for J; bases not matched to a gene: 4. This CDR3 is 17 amino acids long. The CDR3 reads CATSDLRIAGGYNEQFF. The CDR3 nucleotides are TGTGCCACCAGTGATTTGCGGATAGCGGGAGGCTACAATGAGCAGTTCTTC.